The TCR beta chain described here comes from a study of cytomegalovirus exposure and HLA in healthy donors. Looking at the study overall: Within the Caucasian-associated ancestry cluster were roughly 82% of the approximately 400 genotyped donors.

Study-level points and caveats: Presence/absence analyses supposed approximately even sequencing depth among donors. One variant, a missense change in DCLRE1C, was linked in a later analysis to TCR beta V- and J-gene trimming.

This CDR3 region has 19 residues. Trimming cost V 6 bases and J 0 bases, with 27 bases left between them. Germline-derived CDR1 and CDR2 are WSHSY and SAAADI. The PCR ran on 60 Vbeta and 13 Jbeta primers. Original processing methods: The count from a later analysis was 70 million to 85 million unique TCR beta chains, some 10 million of them shared. The method was immunoSEQ multiplex PCR; TCRdb's version includes in-frame clones alone and lacks a portion of them. V and J calls and clone size are given by that table; D and trimming were obtained from the DNA. The table lists some 150,000 clones, about 85% of them singletons. Comments on this clone: Antigen specificity is unknown.

The sample was PBMCs. The sequence was collected from a woman aged 18-30 years in good health and CMV-seronegative. This chain links TRBV10-2 with TRBJ2-7; tentatively, D is TRBD2 (6 bases). In DNA, the CDR3 is TGCGCCAGCAGAAGCGGTGGAGGGAGTACTCCTCTAATCTCCTACGAGCAGTACTTC. It is translated as CASRSGGGSTPLISYEQYF.